The 9 T cell receptor beta chains listed next were all sequenced from one sample in a study of blood T cell repertoires in COVID-19. The protocol was immunoSEQ multiplex PCR, while the TCRdb copy is restricted to in-frame clones and leaves out a portion. Of roughly 70,000 clones listed, 75% to 85% are singletons. The sample consisted of peripheral blood. All receptors derive from a man between 65 and 80 years old who had recovered from COVID-19.

This chain joins TRBV7-2 and TRBJ1-1, with 9 positions matching TRBD1. This CDR3 spans 15 amino acids. The germline V gene encodes CDR1 SGHTA and CDR2 FQGNSA. V lost 7 bases to trimming and J lost 4 bases; unmatched junction nucleotides: 10. Here the CDR3 reads CASNAPGQGITEAFF. The CDR3 DNA follows: TGTGCCAGCAACGCACCGGGACAGGGTATCACTGAAGCTTTCTTT.

The chain combines TRBV7-6 with TRBJ2-7; TRBD2 agrees at 10 bases. The CDR3 has 14 residues. The trim removed 6 bases at V and 6 bases at J, leaving 8 bases unmatched. Germline V gives CDR1 SGHVS, CDR2 FNYEAQ. The CDR3 region is CASRAAGGLGEQYF. CDR3 bases: TGTGCCAGCAGGGCAGCGGGAGGGTTAGGCGAGCAGTACTTC.

This rearrangement joins TRBV6-6 to TRBJ2-7; D not certain. Trimming stripped 0 bases from V and 1 base from J, with 13 bases between. The CDR3 sequence is 16 residues long. Germline-derived CDR1 and CDR2 are MNHNY and SVGAGI (reference sequence). CDR3 residues: CASSYSNPPDSYEQYF. The CDR3 nucleotides read TGTGCCAGCAGTTACTCGAACCCACCAGATTCCTACGAGCAGTACTTC.

The J gene is TRBJ1-2, the V gene TRBV7-9; D is unclear. V dropped 1 base and J dropped 7 bases, with 10 bases sitting between them. This CDR3 is 13 amino acids long. Germline CDR1 and CDR2: SEHNR and FQNEAQ (reference sequence). The CDR3 sequence is CASSLVADSGYTF. The CDR3 DNA is TGTGCCAGCAGCTTAGTGGCAGATTCTGGCTACACCTTC.

V usage is TRBV28 and J usage is TRBJ1-6; D might be TRBD1 (5 bases). Trimming stripped 2 bases from V and 0 bases from J, with 8 bases between. CDR3 length equals 16 residues. Germline values: CDR1 MDHEN, CDR2 SYDVKM. The CDR3 nucleotides are TGTGCCAGCAGTTTAGTAGGGGTCTCCTATAATTCACCCCTCCACTTT. This gives the protein CASSLVGVSYNSPLHF.

This clone turned up a few times. The rearrangement links TRBV5-6 to TRBJ1-5; D call uncertain. CDR1 SGHDT and CDR2 YYEEEE come from the germline V gene. The CDR3 is 14 residues long. V was shortened by 1 base and J by 5 bases, with 10 bases between the two germline ends. The CDR3 here is CASSLRQTYQPQHF. CDR3 nucleotide sequence: TGTGCCAGCAGCTTGCGACAAACATATCAGCCCCAGCATTTT.

This clone was counted once. Within the sample, other DNA sequences also encode this same CDR3. V is TRBV5-1 and J is TRBJ1-3; D remains unclear. Germline V gene lookup returns CDR1 SGHRS and CDR2 YFSETQ. Trimming left V 0 bases short and J 0 bases short, with 4 bases between. CDR3 size: 14 residues. CDR3 nucleotides: TGCGCCAGCAGCTTGGGCAGCTCTGGAAACACCATATATTTT. This gives the protein CASSLGSSGNTIYF.

The chain uses TRBV6-2 or TRBV6-3 and TRBJ1-6; TRBD1 matches at 8 bases. This CDR3 contains 16 residues. Per germline, CDR1 MNHEY and CDR2 SVGEGT. V lost 2 bases to trimming and J lost 10 bases; unmatched junction nucleotides: 10. The CDR3 DNA follows: TGTGCCAGCAGTTACACGCGACAGGGGTTTAGGTCACCCCTCCACTTT. This codes for CASSYTRQGFRSPLHF.

The chain recombines TRBV27 with TRBJ1-6; 7 bases map to TRBD1. CDR1 and CDR2 (germline): MNHEY, SMNVEV (reference sequence). J lost 3 bases, V lost 11 bases, and 4 bases had no gene match. The CDR3 contains 13 residues. CDR3 nucleotide sequence: TGTGCCGGGGGACAGAACTATAATTCACCCCTCCACTTT. It specifies CAGGQNYNSPLHF.